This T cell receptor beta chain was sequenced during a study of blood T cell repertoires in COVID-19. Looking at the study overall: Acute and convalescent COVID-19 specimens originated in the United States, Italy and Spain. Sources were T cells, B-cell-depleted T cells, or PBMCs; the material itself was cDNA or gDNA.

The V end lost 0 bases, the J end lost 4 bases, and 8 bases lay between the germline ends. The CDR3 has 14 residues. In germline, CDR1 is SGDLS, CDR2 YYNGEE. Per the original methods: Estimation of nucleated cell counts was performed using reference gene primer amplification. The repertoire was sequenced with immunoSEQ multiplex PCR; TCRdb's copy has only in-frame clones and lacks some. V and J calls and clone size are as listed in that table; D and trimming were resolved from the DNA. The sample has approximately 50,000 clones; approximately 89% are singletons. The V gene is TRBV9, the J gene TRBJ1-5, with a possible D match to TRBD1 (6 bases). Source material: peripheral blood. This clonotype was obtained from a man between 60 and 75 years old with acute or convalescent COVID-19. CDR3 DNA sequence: TGTGCCAGCAGCGTAGGGGGGCCAAATCAGCCCCAGCATTTT. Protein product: CASSVGGPNQPQHF.